This T cell receptor beta chain came from a study of CXCR3-negative and CXCR3-positive naive CD8 T cells. A remark on this clonotype: Its antigen remains unidentified.

This CDR3 spans 13 amino acids. CDR1 and CDR2 from the germline V gene are LGHNA and YSLEER. The TRB libraries of cDNA were built by UMI-labeled 5' RACE. TCRdb re-analyzed the 5' RACE reads; it lists each CDR3 protein once, without DNA. The specimen's table records about 130,000 distinct CDR3 sequences. Study observations and caveats: Naive cells, whether CXCR3-negative or CXCR3-positive, had similar TRBV-TRBJ usage, while memory cells differed.

The TCR comes from a human donor in good health. Some clones in this sample may be carry-over from other donors' samples. What was sequenced was naive CXCR3- CD8+ T cells from blood. Subset described: CD45RO-CCR7+CD27+CD95- naive CD8+ T cells lacking CXCR3 (TNR3-). This chain joins TRBV4-3 and TRBJ2-7. The CDR3 protein is CASSQEVSYEQYF.